Here is one T cell receptor beta chain with its context. This CDR3 is built from 12 residues. V dropped 5 bases and J dropped 2 bases, with 5 bases sitting between them. Germline assignment: CDR1 SGHTA and CDR2 FQGNSA. The sequenced target, TCR beta, came from blood CD8+ and CD4+ T cells. With random hexamers, about 0.5 to 1 ug RNA was reverse transcribed. TCRdb re-derived calls from the immunoSEQ multiplex PCR reads in MiXCR, one entry per CDR3 protein. This sample has 170,000 or so distinct CDR3 sequences, with around 94% found just once. This specimen comes from a study of CD8 T cells in Susac syndrome.

The chain carries TRBV7-2 and TRBJ2-3; D unresolved. The sequence was collected from a human donor with Susac syndrome. Sequencing was performed on CD4+ T cells from PBMCs. CDR3 sequence: CASSPYTDTQYF. The CDR3 DNA sequence: TGTGCCAGCAGCCCTTACACAGATACGCAGTATTTT.